This TCR beta chain was recorded in a study of CD8+CD57+ T cells in acquired aplastic anemia. Overall study context: When averaged, DNA from sorted CD4+ and CD8+ cells came to approximately 3.2 ug.

Genomic DNA, the template, was used for profiling of the TCR beta VDJ and CDR3. TCRdb re-called the reads through MiXCR, storing one row per CDR3 protein. The sample includes about 81,000 distinct CDR3 sequences, around 44% of them seen just once. This clonotype was seen ten or more times. The CDR3 is 15 residues long. Germline CDR1 is MGHDK and CDR2 is SYGVNS. V was cut by 4 bases and J by 4 bases, with 15 bases left in between. The genes are TRBV25-1 and TRBJ2-3; D not resolved. The clonotype was recovered from a human donor in good health, serving as a control. Sequencing used sorted CD4+, CD8+, or CD8+CD57+ T cells (not recorded which) from PBMCs. The CDR3 nucleotides read TGTGCCAGCAGTGCCTCGGGTGGGGTTGCAGATACGCAGTATTTT. It specifies CASSASGGVADTQYF.